These 2 T cell receptor beta chains share one sample of origin, sequenced in a study of human T cells and chemical hapten exposure. TCRdb re-called the RACE reads through MiXCR, storing one row per CDR3 protein. The sample has some 190,000 distinct CDR3 sequences, about 20% seen once. Time point here: patch test 1, 2 weeks after DPC sensitization. Treatment defined: therapeutic diphenylcyclopropenone sensitization with weekly scalp DPC. This material consisted of whole blood, taken in connection with sensitization to the hapten diphenylcyclopropenone (DPC). The receptors come from a woman between 50 and 59 years old with alopecia areata. Some clones in this sample may be carry-over from other donors' samples.

The sample holds one count of this clonotype. This chain connects TRBV3-1 to TRBJ2-1, with D uncertain. The V and J ends lost 4 bases and 4 bases respectively, with 11 bases between them. The CDR3 loop spans 14 amino acids. Germline lookup yields CDR1 LGHDT and CDR2 YNNKEL (reference sequence). The CDR3 is CASSPKVGYNEQFF. The CDR3 DNA reads as TGTGCCAGCAGCCCGAAGGTAGGGTACAATGAGCAGTTCTTC.

The rearrangement links TRBV7-8 to TRBJ1-5, with D possibly matching TRBD1 (5 bases). CDR1 is SGHVS and CDR2 is FQNEAQ in the germline V gene. The CDR3 length is 15 residues. The V end was cut by 1 base, the J end by 2 bases, with 9 bases between. The CDR3 loop reads CASSLVREGNQPQHF. Here the CDR3 DNA reads TGTGCCAGCAGCTTAGTCAGGGAAGGCAATCAGCCCCAGCATTTT.